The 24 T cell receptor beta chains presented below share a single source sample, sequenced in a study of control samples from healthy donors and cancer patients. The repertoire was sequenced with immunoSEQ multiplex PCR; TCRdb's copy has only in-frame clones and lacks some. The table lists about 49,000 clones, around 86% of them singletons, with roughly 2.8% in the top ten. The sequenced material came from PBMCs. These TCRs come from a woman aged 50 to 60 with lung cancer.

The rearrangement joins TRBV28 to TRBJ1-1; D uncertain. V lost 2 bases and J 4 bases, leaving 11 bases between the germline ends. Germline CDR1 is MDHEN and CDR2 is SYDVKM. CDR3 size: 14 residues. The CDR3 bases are TGTGCCAGCAGTTTAAAGAGGGTGGGCACTGAAGCTTTCTTT. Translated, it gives CASSLKRVGTEAFF.

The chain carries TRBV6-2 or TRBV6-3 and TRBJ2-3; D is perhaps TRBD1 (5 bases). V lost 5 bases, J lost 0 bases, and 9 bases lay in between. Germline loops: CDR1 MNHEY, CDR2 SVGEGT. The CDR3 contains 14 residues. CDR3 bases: TGTGCCAGCAGTAAGCGACAGAGCACAGATACGCAGTATTTT. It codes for CASSKRQSTDTQYF.

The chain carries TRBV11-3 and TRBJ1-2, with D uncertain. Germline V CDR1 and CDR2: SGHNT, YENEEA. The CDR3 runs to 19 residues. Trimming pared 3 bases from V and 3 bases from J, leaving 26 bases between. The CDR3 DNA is TGTGCCAGCAGCTTCTCCTACTCCGCTAGACCCGCAGAGTACTATGGCTACACCTTC. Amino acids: CASSFSYSARPAEYYGYTF. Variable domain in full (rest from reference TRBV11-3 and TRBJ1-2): EAGVVQSPRYKIIEKKQPVAFWCNPISGHNTLYWYLQNLGQGPELLIRYENEEAVDDSQLPKDRFSAERLKGVDSTLKIQPAELGDSAVYLCASSFSYSARPAEYYGYTFGSGTRLTVV.

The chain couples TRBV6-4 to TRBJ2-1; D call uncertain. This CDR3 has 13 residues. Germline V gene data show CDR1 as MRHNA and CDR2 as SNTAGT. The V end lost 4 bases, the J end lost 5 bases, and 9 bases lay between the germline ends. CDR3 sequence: CASSGSLNNEQFF. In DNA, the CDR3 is TGTGCCAGCAGTGGCAGTCTAAACAATGAGCAGTTCTTC.

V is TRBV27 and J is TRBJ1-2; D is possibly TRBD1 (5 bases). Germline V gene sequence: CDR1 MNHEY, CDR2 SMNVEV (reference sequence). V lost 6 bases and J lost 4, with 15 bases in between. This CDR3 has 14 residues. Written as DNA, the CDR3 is TGTGCCAGCAGGACCGGGGGATCCCTCTATGGCTACACCTTC. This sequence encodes CASRTGGSLYGYTF.

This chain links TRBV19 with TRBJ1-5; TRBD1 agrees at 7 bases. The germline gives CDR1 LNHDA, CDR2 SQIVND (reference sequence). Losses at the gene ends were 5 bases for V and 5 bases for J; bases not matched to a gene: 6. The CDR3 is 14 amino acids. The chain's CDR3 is CASSVGQVYQPQHF. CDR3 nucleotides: TGTGCCAGTAGTGTAGGACAGGTATATCAGCCCCAGCATTTT.

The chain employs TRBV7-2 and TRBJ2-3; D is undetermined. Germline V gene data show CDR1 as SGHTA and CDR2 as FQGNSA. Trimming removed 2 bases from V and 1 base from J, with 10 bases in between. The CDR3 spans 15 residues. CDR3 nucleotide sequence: TGTGCCAGCAGCTTATACGACTTGGGCACAGATACGCAGTATTTT. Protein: CASSLYDLGTDTQYF.

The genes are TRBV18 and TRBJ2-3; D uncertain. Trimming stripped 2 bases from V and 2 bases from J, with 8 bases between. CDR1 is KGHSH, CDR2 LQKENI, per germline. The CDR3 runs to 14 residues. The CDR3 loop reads CASSPLVDTDTQYF. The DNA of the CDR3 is TGTGCCAGCTCACCATTGGTAGACACAGATACGCAGTATTTT.

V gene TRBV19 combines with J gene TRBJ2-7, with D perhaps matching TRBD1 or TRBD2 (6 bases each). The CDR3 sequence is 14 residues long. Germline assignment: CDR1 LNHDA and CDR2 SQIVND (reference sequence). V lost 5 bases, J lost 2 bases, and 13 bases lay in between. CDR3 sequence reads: CASSFWGAAYEQYF. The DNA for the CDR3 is TGTGCCAGTAGTTTTTGGGGGGCAGCCTACGAGCAGTACTTC.

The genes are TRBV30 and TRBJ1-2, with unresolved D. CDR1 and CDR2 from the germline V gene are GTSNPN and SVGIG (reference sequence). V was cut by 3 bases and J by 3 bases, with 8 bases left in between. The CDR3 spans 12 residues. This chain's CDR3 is CAWSGNYYGYTF. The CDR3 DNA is TGTGCCTGGAGCGGGAATTACTATGGCTACACCTTC.

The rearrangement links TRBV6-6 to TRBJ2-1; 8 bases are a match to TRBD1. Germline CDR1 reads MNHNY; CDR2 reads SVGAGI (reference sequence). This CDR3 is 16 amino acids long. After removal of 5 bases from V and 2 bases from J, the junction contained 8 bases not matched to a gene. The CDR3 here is CASSPSPGQAYNEQFF. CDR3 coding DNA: TGTGCCAGCAGTCCTAGTCCGGGACAGGCCTACAATGAGCAGTTCTTC.

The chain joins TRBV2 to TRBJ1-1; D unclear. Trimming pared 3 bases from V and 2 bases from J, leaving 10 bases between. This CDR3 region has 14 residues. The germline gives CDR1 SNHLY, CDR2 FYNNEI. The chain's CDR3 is CASSEEGLNTEAFF. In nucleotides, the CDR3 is TGTGCCAGCAGTGAGGAGGGTTTAAACACTGAAGCTTTCTTT.

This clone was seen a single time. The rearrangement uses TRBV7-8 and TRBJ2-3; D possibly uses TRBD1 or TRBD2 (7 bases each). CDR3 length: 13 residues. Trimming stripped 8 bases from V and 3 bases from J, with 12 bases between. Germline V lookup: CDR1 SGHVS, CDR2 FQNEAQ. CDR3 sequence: CASSRGGTDTQYF. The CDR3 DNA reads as TGTGCCAGCTCCAGGGGGGGAACAGATACGCAGTATTTT.

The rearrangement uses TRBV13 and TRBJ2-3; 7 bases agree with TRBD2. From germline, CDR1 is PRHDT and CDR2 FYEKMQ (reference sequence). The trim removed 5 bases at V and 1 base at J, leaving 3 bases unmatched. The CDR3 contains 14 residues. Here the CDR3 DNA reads TGTGCCAGCAGCCTCACTAGCGGCACAGATACGCAGTATTTT. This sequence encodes CASSLTSGTDTQYF.

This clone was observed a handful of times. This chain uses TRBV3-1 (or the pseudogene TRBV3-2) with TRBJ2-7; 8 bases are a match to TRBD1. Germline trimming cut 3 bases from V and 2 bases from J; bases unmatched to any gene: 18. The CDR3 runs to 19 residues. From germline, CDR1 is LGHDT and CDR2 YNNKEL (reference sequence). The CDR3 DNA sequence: TGTGCCAGCAGCCACCCCAGGCGGGACAGGTCCCTGAATACCTACGAGCAGTACTTC. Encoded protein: CASSHPRRDRSLNTYEQYF.

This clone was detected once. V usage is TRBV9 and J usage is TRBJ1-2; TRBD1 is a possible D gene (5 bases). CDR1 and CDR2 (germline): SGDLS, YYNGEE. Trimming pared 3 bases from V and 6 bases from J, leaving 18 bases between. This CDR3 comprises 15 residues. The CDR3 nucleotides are TGTGCCAGCAGCGAGGGGTACGGGGGTCTAAATGGCTACACCTTC. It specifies CASSEGYGGLNGYTF.

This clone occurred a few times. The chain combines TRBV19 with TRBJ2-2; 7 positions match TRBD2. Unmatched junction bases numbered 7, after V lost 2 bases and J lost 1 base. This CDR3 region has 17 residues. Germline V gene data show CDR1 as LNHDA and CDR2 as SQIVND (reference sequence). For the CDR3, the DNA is TGTGCCAGTAGTATAATGACGGGCGGGGGGAACACCGGGGAGCTGTTTTTT. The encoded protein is CASSIMTGGGNTGELFF.

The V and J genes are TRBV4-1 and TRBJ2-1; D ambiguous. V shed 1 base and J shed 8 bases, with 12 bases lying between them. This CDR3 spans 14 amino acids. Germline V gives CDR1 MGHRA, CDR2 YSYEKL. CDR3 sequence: CASSQGTTIYEQFF. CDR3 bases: TGCGCCAGCAGCCAAGGAACCACTATCTATGAGCAGTTCTTC.

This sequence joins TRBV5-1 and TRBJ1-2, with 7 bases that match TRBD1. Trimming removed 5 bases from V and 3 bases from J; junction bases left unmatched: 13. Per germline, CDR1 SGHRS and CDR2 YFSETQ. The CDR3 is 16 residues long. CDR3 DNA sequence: TGCGCCAGCAGTCCCGGGACAGTACTAAGAGACTATGGCTACACCTTC. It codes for CASSPGTVLRDYGYTF. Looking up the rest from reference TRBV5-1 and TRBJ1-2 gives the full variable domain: KAGVTQTPRYLIKTRGQQVTLSCSPISGHRSVSWYQQTPGQGLQFLFEYFSETQRNKGNFPGRFSGRQFSNSRSEMNVSTLELGDSALYLCASSPGTVLRDYGYTFGSGTRLTVV.

Here the CDR3 reads CAWDGGRINEKLFF. The CDR3 nucleotides read TGTGCCTGGGACGGTGGACGGATTAATGAAAAACTGTTTTTT. The V and J genes are TRBV30 and TRBJ1-4; D remains unclear. This CDR3 has 14 amino acids. Trimming cost V 5 bases and J 4 bases, with 14 bases left between them. Germline V gene lookup returns CDR1 GTSNPN and CDR2 SVGIG (reference sequence).

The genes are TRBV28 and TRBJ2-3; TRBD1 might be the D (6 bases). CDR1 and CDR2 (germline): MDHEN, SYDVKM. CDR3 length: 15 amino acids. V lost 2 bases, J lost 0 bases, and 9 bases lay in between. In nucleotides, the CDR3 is TGTGCCAGCAGTTTACGGACAGATAGCACAGATACGCAGTATTTT. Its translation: CASSLRTDSTDTQYF.

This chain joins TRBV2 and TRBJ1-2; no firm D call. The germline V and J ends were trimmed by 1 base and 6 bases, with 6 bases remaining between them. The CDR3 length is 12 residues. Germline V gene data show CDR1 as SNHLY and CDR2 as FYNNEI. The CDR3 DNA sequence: TGTGCCAGCAGTGAAGGATTAAATGGCTACACCTTC. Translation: CASSEGLNGYTF.

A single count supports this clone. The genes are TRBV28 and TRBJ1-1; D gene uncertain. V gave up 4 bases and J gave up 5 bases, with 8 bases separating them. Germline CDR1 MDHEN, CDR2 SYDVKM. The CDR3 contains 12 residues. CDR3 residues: CASSYEGTEAFF. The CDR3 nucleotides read TGTGCCAGCAGTTATGAGGGTACTGAAGCTTTCTTT.

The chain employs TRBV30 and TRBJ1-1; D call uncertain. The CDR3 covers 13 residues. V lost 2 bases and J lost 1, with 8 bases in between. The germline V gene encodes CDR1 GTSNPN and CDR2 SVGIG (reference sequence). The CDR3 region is CAWSKQPNTEAFF. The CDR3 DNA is TGTGCCTGGAGTAAGCAGCCGAACACTGAAGCTTTCTTT.